The 11 T cell receptor beta chains below all came from one sample that was sequenced in a study of blood T cell repertoires in COVID-19. Using immunoSEQ multiplex PCR, the repertoire was profiled, and TCRdb retains in-frame clones only, with some absent. The data show around 250,000 clones, 80% to 90% seen once. Sequenced material: peripheral blood. The receptors stem from a woman aged 25-40 years with active or convalescent COVID-19.

This chain connects TRBV6-1 to TRBJ1-2; D gene unclear. CDR3 length: 14 residues. Germline CDR1 and CDR2: MNHNS and SASEGT. Trimming shortened V by 1 base and J by 3 bases, and 9 bases separated the two germline ends. The CDR3 bases are TGTGCCAGCAGTGAAGACGCTGGCCACTATGGCTACACCTTC. Its translation: CASSEDAGHYGYTF.

This chain connects TRBV2 to TRBJ2-7; 12 bases match TRBD1. The ends lost 4 bases at V and 5 bases at J; junction bases unmatched: 6. CDR3 length equals 15 residues. CDR1 and CDR2 from the germline V gene are SNHLY and FYNNEI. CDR3 in amino acids: CASSGDRGQWHEQYF. The CDR3 nucleotides read TGTGCCAGCAGTGGGGACAGGGGGCAATGGCACGAGCAGTACTTC.

In DNA form, the CDR3 reads TGTGCCAGCAGTTACTCGCAGGGGCCTGCTGCGAACACTGAAGCTTTCTTT. Amino acid sequence: CASSYSQGPAANTEAFF. The chain combines TRBV6-2 or TRBV6-3 with TRBJ1-1, with D possibly being TRBD1 (6 bases). The CDR3 extends over 17 amino acids. Germline CDR1 MNHEY, CDR2 SVGEGT. Trimming took 0 bases from V and 1 from J, leaving 15 bases between them.

The J gene is TRBJ2-1, the V gene TRBV7-8; 9 nucleotides match TRBD1. Germline V CDR1 and CDR2: SGHVS, FQNEAQ. The CDR3 consists of 16 residues. With 4 bases clipped from V and 9 bases from J, the junction kept 13 bases outside the gene matches. The CDR3 nucleotides read TGTGCCAGCAGCTCCCGGGACAGGGATTGGGGCGGTGAGCAGTTCTTC. Translated, it gives CASSSRDRDWGGEQFF.

V gene TRBV7-2 combines with J gene TRBJ1-1; D is possibly TRBD1 (5 bases). V was trimmed by 2 bases and J by 3 bases, leaving 16 bases between them. The CDR3 sequence is 16 residues long. CDR1 SGHTA and CDR2 FQGNSA come from the germline V gene. Written as DNA, the CDR3 is TGTGCCAGCAGCTTAAGTCTCAGGGATCGATACACTGAAGCTTTCTTT. The encoded protein is CASSLSLRDRYTEAFF.

This clone showed up just a few times. The V gene is TRBV7-3, the J gene TRBJ2-2; D unresolved. This CDR3 spans 16 amino acids. CDR1 and CDR2 from the germline V gene are SGHTA and FQGTGA. V lost 5 bases and J lost 0, with 13 bases in between. The CDR3 DNA is TGTGCCAGCAGCCCAGGCACACCAACGAACACCGGGGAGCTGTTTTTT. This translates into CASSPGTPTNTGELFF.

CDR3 sequence (DNA): TGTGCCAGCAGTCAACAGGGGAGAGGCAATCAGCCCCAGCATTTT. Translating it yields CASSQQGRGNQPQHF. The chain carries TRBV2 and TRBJ1-5; 7 positions match TRBD1. This CDR3 comprises 15 residues. Losses at the gene ends were 5 bases for V and 2 bases for J; bases not matched to a gene: 6. CDR1 SNHLY and CDR2 FYNNEI come from the germline V gene.

This chain uses TRBV7-9 with TRBJ2-7, with D tentatively TRBD1 (6 bases). The germline V gene has CDR1 SEHNR and CDR2 FQNEAQ (reference sequence). V was clipped by 5 bases and J by 6 bases, with 11 bases between them. The CDR3 spans 12 residues. CDR3 nucleotides: TGTGCCAGCAGCCCAGGGGTTCTCGAGCAGTACTTC. Encoded protein: CASSPGVLEQYF. Drawing the rest from reference TRBV7-9 and TRBJ2-7, the complete variable domain is DTGVSQNPRHKITKRGQNVTFRCDPISEHNRLYWYRQTLGQGPEFLTYFQNEAQLEKSRLLSDRFSAERPKGSFSTLEIQRTEQGDSAMYLCASSPGVLEQYFGPGTRLTVT.

The chain has TRBV3-1 (or the pseudogene TRBV3-2) and TRBJ2-5, with TRBD2 matching over 10 bases. Germline CDR1 is LGHDT and CDR2 is YNNKEL (reference sequence). CDR3 length: 16 residues. V shed 3 bases, J shed 5 bases, and the junction held 9 bases outside the gene matches. CDR3 amino acids: CASSHWLAGDFETQYF. DNA of the CDR3: TGTGCCAGCAGCCATTGGCTAGCGGGGGACTTTGAGACCCAGTACTTC.

This rearrangement joins TRBV21-1 to TRBJ1-2; the table assigns TRBD1, which was not confirmed against the DNA. TRBV21-1 is deemed a pseudogene. This CDR3 is 13 amino acids long. The CDR3 DNA reads TGTGCCAGACCTCCCTGCACTCAGGGGGGCTACACCTTC. Protein: CARPPCTQGGYTF.

V gene TRBV27 combines with J gene TRBJ1-2; TRBD1 matches at 8 bases. V dropped 6 bases and J dropped 8; count of bases not matched to a gene: 8. The CDR3 is 13 amino acids. Germline assignment: CDR1 MNHEY and CDR2 SMNVEV (reference sequence). The CDR3 DNA sequence: TGTGCCAGCAGCCCGACAGGGGTAAGAGGCTACACCTTC. Protein sequence: CASSPTGVRGYTF.